A selection of T cell receptor beta chains follows, all from one sample in a study of blood T cell repertoires in COVID-19. Sequencing used immunoSEQ multiplex PCR; TCRdb keeps in-frame clones, though not all of them. In the table there are about 99,000 clones, 75% to 85% of which are singletons. The specimen was peripheral blood. All receptors come from a man older than 75 with COVID-19, enrolled during active disease. CDR3s include the opening cysteine and the closing phenylalanine or tryptophan. The D gene is left open where the match is weak. The size field is filled for only some rows; it gives once, few, many or a size class.

TRBD2 . TRBJ2-3 15 TRBV7-2 TGTGCCAGCAGCCCACTAGCGGGGTATTTTGGTACGCAGTATTTT CASSPLAGYFGTQYF
. . TRBJ2-7 16 TRBV4-1 TGCGCCAGCAGCCCAGTCGGCGCGGACTTCTCCTACGAGCAGTACTTC CASSPVGADFSYEQYF
. . TRBJ2-1 16 TRBV21-1 TGTGCCAGCAGCACAATCGACAGGGGTCACTACAATGAGCAGTTCTTC CASSTIDRGHYNEQFF
. . TRBJ1-5 13 TRBV6-4 TGTGCCAGCAGTTCTTTCAGGGATCAGCCCCAGCATTTT CASSSFRDQPQHF
TRBD2 . TRBJ2-7 15 TRBV5-1 TGCGCCAGCAGCGGATCTAGCGGGAGCGTCTACGAGCAGTACTTC CASSGSSGSVYEQYF
TRBD1 . TRBJ1-6 14 TRBV6-5 TGTGCCAGCAGTCCCGGGACAGCCAATTCACCCCTCCACTTT CASSPGTANSPLHF
. . TRBJ2-7 14 TRBV4-2 TGTGCCAGCAGCCTCCTGGACTCCCTGGGCGAGCAGTACTTC CASSLLDSLGEQYF
. few TRBJ2-7 13 TRBV11-2 TGTGCCAGCAGCGTAGAGGTGGCGGGCGAGCAGTACTTC CASSVEVAGEQYF
TRBD2 . TRBJ2-5 14 TRBV2 TGTGCCAGCACCCCGACTAGCGGGCCCGGGACCCAGTACTTC CASTPTSGPGTQYF
. . TRBJ2-4 17 TRBV7-8 TGTGCCAGCAGCTTAGCTACAGGATCTAGGGCCAAAAACATTCAGTACTTC CASSLATGSRAKNIQYF
. . TRBJ1-4 15 TRBV5-6 TGTGCCAGCAGCTTGGAGGCGGCGGGGGGTGAAAAACTGTTTTTT CASSLEAAGGEKLFF
TRBD2 . TRBJ2-5 15 TRBV5-4 TGTGCCAGCAGCTTACGTCTAGCGGGGATTGAGACCCAGTACTTC CASSLRLAGIETQYF
TRBD1 . TRBJ2-5 15 TRBV15 TGTGCCACCAACTCGGGACAGGAGAACCAAGAGACCCAGTACTTC CATNSGQENQETQYF
. . TRBJ1-1 15 TRBV20-1 TGCAGTGCTAGTGGCCCACAACAGGCGGACACTGAAGCTTTCTTT CSASGPQQADTEAFF
. once TRBJ1-2 14 TRBV6-1 TGTGCCAGCACTGAACCCGGGTTGAGGCGCGGCTACACCTTC CASTEPGLRRGYTF
. few TRBJ1-3 16 TRBV18 TGTGCCAGCTCACATGACTACAGCTCACCTGGAAACACCATATATTTT CASSHDYSSPGNTIYF
. . TRBJ1-4 17 TRBV3-1/TRBV3-2 TGTGCCAGCAGCCAGCATACTTTCCGGGCGCGGGCCGAAAAACTGTTTTTT CASSQHTFRARAEKLFF
. few TRBJ2-7 15 TRBV14 TGTGCCAGCAGCCCTGCAGTTGGCCTGAAATACGAGCAGTACTTC CASSPAVGLKYEQYF
TRBD2 few TRBJ2-7 14 TRBV11-2 TGTGCCAGCAGCTTAGGGGGACTAGGAGCCGAGCAGTACTTC CASSLGGLGAEQYF
. . TRBJ2-7 14 TRBV15 TGTGCCACCAGCACGGGGGTCAGGGACTACGAGCAGTACTTC CATSTGVRDYEQYF
. . TRBJ2-7 12 TRBV18 TGTGCCAGCTCACCATCGGCCTACGAGCAGTACTTC CASSPSAYEQYF
TRBD1 . TRBJ2-5 13 TRBV7-3 TGTGCCAGCAGCCAGAACAGGGGAGAGACCCAGTACTTC CASSQNRGETQYF
TRBD2 . TRBJ2-7 16 TRBV3-1/TRBV3-2 TGTGCCAGCAGCCATCAAGCGGGAGGGCCCCCCTACGAGCAGTACTTC CASSHQAGGPPYEQYF
. . TRBJ2-2 15 TRBV28 TGTGCCAGCAGTTCCCCAAAACTACCGGCCGGGGAGCTGTTTTTT CASSSPKLPAGELFF
. . TRBJ2-5 13 TRBV2 TGTGCCAGCAGTTCGACTAGACAAGAGACCCAGTACTTC CASSSTRQETQYF
TRBD1 . TRBJ2-7 13 TRBV2 TGTGCCAGCAGCGGACAGGGTCTGGACGAGCAGTACTTC CASSGQGLDEQYF
TRBD2 . TRBJ2-7 15 TRBV27 TGTGCCAGCAGTTTCCAGCGGGGGGACTCCTACGAGCAGTACTTC CASSFQRGDSYEQYF
. . TRBJ1-2 11 TRBV28 TGTGCCAGCCTCCGGGGGGGTGGCTACACCTTC CASLRGGGYTF
. . TRBJ1-6 13 TRBV29-1 TGCAGCGTGTCGGAGGGGCATAATTCACCCCTCCACTTT CSVSEGHNSPLHF
TRBD2 . TRBJ2-1 14 TRBV6-5 TGTGCCAGCAGTAGAGGGGAGGGATACAATGAGCAGTTCTTC CASSRGEGYNEQFF
TRBD1 . TRBJ1-4 15 TRBV2 TGTGCCAGCAGTCCCCTCAGGACAGGGGCCGAAAAACTGTTTTTT CASSPLRTGAEKLFF
. . TRBJ1-1 17 TRBV5-1 TGCGCCAGCAGCTTGGAAGGGGTGGGAATTTGGAACACTGAAGCTTTCTTT CASSLEGVGIWNTEAFF
. . TRBJ1-1 14 TRBV30 TGTGCCTGGCTTGCAGGGCGTAGGAACACTGAAGCTTTCTTT CAWLAGRRNTEAFF
TRBD1 once TRBJ2-7 15 TRBV10-1 TGCGCCAGCAGTGACTACGGGACAGGGGCCTACGAGCAGTACTTC CASSDYGTGAYEQYF
. . TRBJ1-5 13 TRBV7-9 TGTGCCAGCAGCTCAGATGCAGGGCGGCCCCAGCATTTT CASSSDAGRPQHF
TRBD1 . TRBJ2-1 13 TRBV29-1 TGCAGCGGTGGACAGGGGACGGGGAATGAGCAGTTCTTC CSGGQGTGNEQFF
. . TRBJ2-1 12 TRBV20-1 TGCAGTGCTAGTAACAGGGCGGATGAGCAGTTCTTC CSASNRADEQFF
. . TRBJ1-3 15 TRBV3-1/TRBV3-2 TGTGCCAGCAGCCCATGGACAGACTCTGGAAACACCATATATTTT CASSPWTDSGNTIYF
TRBD1 . TRBJ1-2 18 TRBV7-8 TGTGCCAGCAGTCCCCTCGGACAGGCCTCATCGGTAGCCTATGGCTACACCTTC CASSPLGQASSVAYGYTF
. . TRBJ2-2 15 TRBV7-3 TGTGCCAGCAGCCAGTTGGGAGTCGGCACCGGGGAGCTGTTTTTT CASSQLGVGTGELFF
. . TRBJ1-3 15 TRBV30 TGTGCCTGGAGTAGGAGTCTCTTCTCTGGAAACACCATATATTTT CAWSRSLFSGNTIYF
. few TRBJ1-4 13 TRBV29-1 TGCAGCGTTGGTCCAGGGACTAATGAAAAACTGTTTTTT CSVGPGTNEKLFF
. . TRBJ1-3 15 TRBV7-8 TGTGCCAGCAGCTTAGTACAGGGTGAAGGAAACACCATATATTTT CASSLVQGEGNTIYF
. . TRBJ2-7 15 TRBV27 TGTGCCAGCAGGGGACCGGGACAACGTTCCTACGAGCAGTACTTC CASRGPGQRSYEQYF
TRBD1 . TRBJ1-4 18 TRBV5-6 TGTGCCAGCAGCTCCCCCGGGACAGGGTTGGTTTCGCGTGAAAAACTGTTTTTT CASSSPGTGLVSREKLFF
TRBD2 . TRBJ2-1 15 TRBV7-3 TGTGCCAGCAGCCCCGCTGGCGGGGGGACAAATGAGCAGTTCTTC CASSPAGGGTNEQFF
. . TRBJ2-2 15 TRBV7-9 TGTGCCAGCAGCTTAGCCACTATGAACACCGGGGAGCTGTTTTTT CASSLATMNTGELFF
TRBD2 . TRBJ2-3 14 TRBV6-6 TGTGCCAGCAGTTACAATCTAGCGGGAGGGACGCAGTATTTT CASSYNLAGGTQYF
. . TRBJ2-2 14 TRBV29-1 TGCAGCGGGGCTTTCACCCCCGACACCGGGGAGCTGTTTTTT CSGAFTPDTGELFF
TRBD1 . TRBJ2-2 15 TRBV7-9 TGTGCCAGCAGCTTAGATCCCAGGGGGACCGGGGAGCTGTTTTTT CASSLDPRGTGELFF
. . TRBJ1-3 13 TRBV7-2 TGTGCCAGCAGCTTACGGTCTGGAAACACCATATATTTT CASSLRSGNTIYF
TRBD1 . TRBJ1-1 15 TRBV27 TGTGCCAGCGTATCGTCGGGGACAGGGTACACTGAAGCTTTCTTT CASVSSGTGYTEAFF
. . TRBJ2-1 15 TRBV18 TGTGCCAGCTCACCACGGGGAGGACGCTACAATGAGCAGTTCTTC CASSPRGGRYNEQFF